This T cell receptor (beta chain) was recovered during a study of prognosis after radiotherapy for stage I lung cancer. Comment on this clonotype: The germline gene is not matched at one end of the junction; a read error may be the cause.

CT and PET/CT found no node involvement in any patient, and none had received chemotherapy or radiotherapy before or had other malignancies. Amplicons of TCR beta CDR3 were generated from genomic DNA by two-round multiplex PCR. Gene-specific TRBV and TRBJ primers were used in PCR round one. MiXCR, applied by TCRdb to the multiplex PCR reads, yields one record per CDR3 protein. The sample consists of around 20,000 distinct CDR3 sequences, roughly 55% of them appearing once. The receptor was derived from a donor aged 50 or older with non-small cell lung cancer. Specimen: PBMCs, collected before or after stereotactic body radiation therapy (not recorded which).

The CDR3 sequence: CATQDGYGYNF. The CDR3 coding sequence is TGTGCCACCCAGGACGGATATGGCTACAACTTC. The V gene is TRBV11-3, the J gene TRBJ1-2, with D unresolved. The CDR3 loop spans 11 amino acids. Germline CDR1 is SGHNT and CDR2 is YENEEA.